The 27 T cell receptor beta chains below were found in one sample sequenced in a study of spatial heterogeneity in lung cancer (dated by TCRdb to between 2019 and 2020). According to the study, the label for this sample's time point signals: sample taken at primary tumor resection. TCR sequencing used whole RNA extracted from tumor and nontumor lung tissue, or from cryopreserved PBMC samples, without cell sorting. Libraries came from 5' RACE. The instrument given in TCRdb is NextSeq 500. The public sequencing data were trimmed at Q25 with fastp and processed into clonotypes with MiXCR by TCRdb, which kept only in-frame beta chains. Rows are combined by CDR3 protein, so each entry shows the most common genes and DNA. For this sample there are tens of thousands of distinct CDR3 sequences; around 13% appear just once. The ten largest clones take up 4.6% of the sample. The starting material was PBMCs, obtained at surgery. The receptors were gathered from a male donor with early-stage non-small cell lung cancer.

The sample holds a few counts of this clonotype. The V gene is TRBV5-1, the J gene TRBJ2-1; 9 bases align to TRBD1. The ends lost 1 base at V and 4 bases at J; junction bases unmatched: 6. The CDR3 has 16 residues. Germline CDR1 SGHRS, CDR2 YFSETQ. The CDR3 protein is CASSLKTGGLYNEQFF. CDR3 in DNA: TGCGCCAGCAGCTTGAAAACAGGGGGCCTATACAATGAGCAGTTCTTC.

This clonotype came up a few times. The chain links TRBV5-6 to TRBJ2-5; D remains unclear. Deletions cut 0 bases from V and 5 bases from J, with 11 bases between. The CDR3 totals 14 residues. Germline assignment: CDR1 SGHDT and CDR2 YYEEEE. Here the CDR3 DNA reads TGTGCCAGCAGCTTGGTCCAGCGCGCGGAGACCCAGTACTTC. It translates to CASSLVQRAETQYF. The full variable domain, with the rest looked up from reference TRBV5-6 and TRBJ2-5, is DAGVTQSPTHLIKTRGQQVTLRCSPKSGHDTVSWYQQALGQGPQFIFQYYEEEERQRGNFPDRFSGHQFPNYSSELNVNALLLGDSALYLCASSLVQRAETQYFGPGTRLLVL.

In its sample, this clonotype was seen a few times. V and J are TRBV24-1 and TRBJ2-7; the D gene is possibly TRBD1 (6 bases). Germline CDR1 reads KGHDR; CDR2 reads SFDVKD. This CDR3 is built from 16 residues. V lost 0 bases to trimming and J lost 7 bases, with 18 bases between them. The CDR3, as DNA: TGTGCCACCAGTGATTTGCAGGACAGTAATCGAGGGGAGCAGTACTTC. Translating gives CATSDLQDSNRGEQYF.

A few counts support this clonotype. The gene calls are TRBV5-1 and TRBJ2-5, with D hard to call. The CDR3 has 17 amino acids. The V and J ends lost 0 bases and 1 base respectively, with 16 bases between them. In germline, CDR1 is SGHRS, CDR2 YFSETQ. The CDR3 DNA sequence: TGCGCCAGCAGCTTGGCTGCTATCCTATTCCCCCAAGAGACCCAGTACTTC. Amino acids: CASSLAAILFPQETQYF. Filled out from reference TRBV5-1 and TRBJ2-5, the complete variable domain reads KAGVTQTPRYLIKTRGQQVTLSCSPISGHRSVSWYQQTPGQGLQFLFEYFSETQRNKGNFPGRFSGRQFSNSRSEMNVSTLELGDSALYLCASSLAAILFPQETQYFGPGTRLLVL.

The rearrangement uses TRBV29-1 and TRBJ2-7, with TRBD1 matching over 9 bases. V shed 6 bases, J shed 4 bases, and the junction held 10 bases outside the gene matches. Germline assignment: CDR1 SQVTM and CDR2 ANQGSEA. The CDR3 loop spans 14 amino acids. CDR3 region: CSVRPTGGGYEQYF. The CDR3 DNA reads TGCAGCGTACGACCTACAGGGGGCGGGTACGAGCAGTACTTC.

CDR3 in amino acids: CASSPGQGRTQPQHF. The CDR3 nucleotides read TGTGCCAGCTCACCGGGACAGGGTCGGACTCAGCCCCAGCATTTT. The V gene is TRBV18, the J gene TRBJ1-5; 9 bases are shared with TRBD1. Trimming at V came to 3 bases and at J to 6 bases, leaving 6 bases not matched to a gene. From germline, CDR1 is KGHSH and CDR2 LQKENI. This CDR3 spans 15 amino acids. Combining the CDR3 with reference TRBV18 and TRBJ1-5 gives the whole variable domain NAGVMQNPRHLVRRRGQEARLRCSPMKGHSHVYWYRQLPEEGLKFMVYLQKENIIDESGMPKERFSAEFPKEGPSILRIQQVVRGDSAAYFCASSPGQGRTQPQHFGDGTRLSIL.

The CDR3 nucleotides read TGCGCCAGCAGCTTAAGCGGGGGGGACTACGAGCAGTACTTC. Translated, it gives CASSLSGGDYEQYF. The rearrangement uses TRBV5-1 and TRBJ2-7, with 10 bases fitting TRBD2. The CDR3 has 14 amino acids. Germline V lookup: CDR1 SGHRS, CDR2 YFSETQ. Trimming at V came to 2 bases and at J to 3 bases, leaving 2 bases not matched to a gene.

This sequence joins TRBV7-9 and TRBJ1-5; no clear D gene. Per germline, CDR1 SEHNR and CDR2 FQNEAQ (reference sequence). The length of the CDR3 is 12 residues. V shed 0 bases and J shed 5 bases, with 2 bases lying between them. The CDR3 sequence: CASSLADQPQHF. The CDR3 DNA sequence: TGTGCCAGCAGCTTAGCCGATCAGCCCCAGCATTTT.

The rearrangement uses TRBV9 and TRBJ1-2; D remains unclear. With 0 bases removed from V and 2 bases from J, the gap between germline ends came to 11 bases. CDR3 size: 15 residues. Germline lookup yields CDR1 SGDLS and CDR2 YYNGEE. CDR3 nucleotides: TGTGCCAGCAGCGTAGACCCAGGCTGGAACTATGGCTACACCTTC. It specifies CASSVDPGWNYGYTF.

The chain employs TRBV9 and TRBJ2-6; no definite D call. This CDR3 has 13 residues. The germline V gene encodes CDR1 SGDLS and CDR2 YYNGEE. Trimming pared 5 bases from V and 2 bases from J, leaving 5 bases between. CDR3 nucleotide sequence: TGTGCCAGCAGATCGACTGGGGCCAACGTCCTGACTTTC. Protein sequence: CASRSTGANVLTF.

This clonotype has more than one count but fewer than ten. J is TRBJ1-6 and V is TRBV5-1; 7 nucleotides align to TRBD1. Germline V gene lookup returns CDR1 SGHRS and CDR2 YFSETQ. V gave up 0 bases and J gave up 6 bases; unmatched junction bases: 3. The CDR3 is made up of 15 amino acids. The CDR3 reads CASSLEGALNSPLHF. CDR3 in DNA: TGCGCCAGCAGCTTGGAGGGGGCTCTTAATTCACCCCTCCACTTT. Full variable domain (remainder filled in from reference TRBV5-1 and TRBJ1-6): KAGVTQTPRYLIKTRGQQVTLSCSPISGHRSVSWYQQTPGQGLQFLFEYFSETQRNKGNFPGRFSGRQFSNSRSEMNVSTLELGDSALYLCASSLEGALNSPLHFGNGTRLTVT.

This sequence joins TRBV20-1 and TRBJ2-3, with 7 bases that match TRBD1. J lost 4 bases, V lost 4 bases, and 5 bases had no gene match. This CDR3 is built from 13 residues. From germline, CDR1 is DFQATT and CDR2 SNEGSKA (reference sequence). CDR3 loop: CSATYRGPDTQYF. The CDR3 bases are TGCAGTGCTACCTACAGGGGCCCAGATACGCAGTATTTT.

The rearrangement uses TRBV6-6 and TRBJ1-2; D unresolved. In germline, CDR1 is MNHNY, CDR2 SVGAGI (reference sequence). This CDR3 is built from 10 residues. Trimming shortened V by 2 bases and J by 8 bases, and 3 bases separated the two germline ends. The CDR3 loop reads CASSYGGYTF. In DNA, the CDR3 is TGTGCCAGCAGTTACGGAGGCTACACCTTC.

The chain has TRBV11-2 and TRBJ2-2; TRBD1 aligns across 8 bases. Germline V gene lookup returns CDR1 SGHAT and CDR2 FQNNGV. The CDR3 spans 16 residues. V trimming: 3 bases; J trimming: 2 bases; junction bases outside the gene matches: 5. CDR3 nucleotides: TGTGCCAGCAGCTTTTCTGACAGGGGAAACACCGGGGAGCTGTTTTTT. Its protein product is CASSFSDRGNTGELFF.

The chain employs TRBV5-1 and TRBJ2-3, with 12 bases lining up with TRBD2. The CDR3 totals 17 residues. With V trimmed by 4 bases and J by 2 bases, 8 bases remained unmatched. The germline gives CDR1 SGHRS, CDR2 YFSETQ. The CDR3 loop reads CASSPPTSGGVTDTQYF. The DNA for the CDR3 is TGCGCCAGCAGCCCTCCGACTAGCGGGGGAGTCACAGATACGCAGTATTTT.

This clonotype showed up many times. J is TRBJ1-4 and V is TRBV20-1, with 12 positions matching TRBD1. This CDR3 region has 17 residues. The trim removed 6 bases at V and 3 bases at J, leaving 11 bases unmatched. Germline CDR1 is DFQATT and CDR2 is SNEGSKA (reference sequence). The chain's CDR3 is CSARRGTGGFANEKLFF. The CDR3 coding sequence is TGCAGTGCGCGTCGTGGGACAGGGGGCTTCGCTAATGAAAAACTGTTTTTT.

J is TRBJ1-1 and V is TRBV30; D perhaps matches TRBD1 (6 bases). Germline-derived CDR1 and CDR2 are GTSNPN and SVGIG (reference sequence). CDR3 size: 13 residues. V was clipped by 8 bases and J by 4 bases, with 17 bases between them. In DNA form, the CDR3 reads TGTGCCCGGACGGGGGCGGGCACCACTGAAGCTTTCTTT. It translates to CARTGAGTTEAFF.

This clonotype was counted between two and nine times. The V and J genes are TRBV20-1 and TRBJ2-1; 7 bases align to TRBD2. Per germline, CDR1 DFQATT and CDR2 SNEGSKA (reference sequence). The CDR3 consists of 14 residues. The V gene end was trimmed by 1 base and the J gene end by 4 bases; junction bases not matched to a gene: 4. This CDR3 reads CSARVSGVYNEQFF. The CDR3 nucleotides are TGCAGTGCTAGAGTGAGCGGGGTTTACAATGAGCAGTTCTTC.

The V call is TRBV12-3 or TRBV12-4, the J call TRBJ2-6, with D unresolved. There are 14 residues in the CDR3. Trimming shortened V by 5 bases and J by 4 bases, and 9 bases separated the two germline ends. The CDR3 DNA reads TGTGCCAGCAGTCGCCAAGACGGGGCCAACGTCCTGACTTTC. Translation: CASSRQDGANVLTF.

This chain links TRBV18 with TRBJ2-2; D unresolved. The CDR3 covers 16 residues. Germline V gene sequence: CDR1 KGHSH, CDR2 LQKENI. V lost 3 bases and J lost 3, with 14 bases in between. The CDR3 sequence is CASSPDARSHTGELFF. In nucleotides, the CDR3 is TGTGCCAGCTCACCGGACGCGCGTAGTCACACCGGGGAGCTGTTTTTT.

The CDR3 sequence is CSARALAGGPYEQYF. The CDR3 nucleotides are TGCAGTGCTAGAGCTTTAGCGGGAGGGCCCTACGAGCAGTACTTC. V usage is TRBV20-1 and J usage is TRBJ2-7, with 11 nucleotides matching TRBD2. Trimming at V came to 1 base and at J to 2 bases, leaving 4 bases not matched to a gene. The CDR3 runs 15 residues. CDR1 and CDR2 (germline): DFQATT, SNEGSKA (reference sequence).

This clonotype was seen a few times. J is TRBJ2-3 and V is TRBV6-5; D might be TRBD1 or TRBD2, each matching 6 bases. This CDR3 region has 15 residues. Germline-derived CDR1 and CDR2 are MNHEY and SVGAGI. V was trimmed by 0 bases and J by 6 bases, leaving 13 bases between them. The CDR3 nucleotides read TGTGCCAGCAGTTACTCGAGGGGGGCGAGGGATACGCAGTATTTT. Its translation is CASSYSRGARDTQYF.

The chain joins TRBV7-9 to TRBJ2-1; TRBD1 aligns across 7 bases. The V and J ends lost 4 bases and 3 bases, in that order; junction bases with no gene match: 6. The CDR3 covers 15 residues. Germline CDR1 SEHNR, CDR2 FQNEAQ (reference sequence). The CDR3 DNA is TGTGCCAGCAGCTCGACAGGGTCTTACTACAATGAGCAGTTCTTC. This translates into CASSSTGSYYNEQFF.

This clonotype was detected a few times. The chain combines TRBV12-5 with TRBJ2-3, with D possibly matching TRBD1 (6 bases). V was cut by 1 base and J by 4 bases, with 21 bases left in between. Germline loops: CDR1 LGHNT, CDR2 FRNRAP. This CDR3 is 18 amino acids long. CDR3 region: CASGLGFTGLDMADTQYF. DNA of the CDR3: TGTGCTAGTGGTTTGGGTTTTACAGGGTTAGACATGGCAGATACGCAGTATTTT.

The CDR3: CASSPKGPNTGELFF. The DNA for the CDR3 is TGTGCCAGCTCACCAAAGGGGCCGAACACCGGGGAGCTGTTTTTT. The chain employs TRBV18 and TRBJ2-2; perhaps TRBD1 as D (5 bases). The CDR3 spans 15 residues. Trimming cost V 2 bases and J 0 bases, with 7 bases left between them. Germline values: CDR1 KGHSH, CDR2 LQKENI.

In its sample, this clonotype was seen a few times. The rearrangement links TRBV7-3 to TRBJ1-1; TRBD1 might be the D (5 bases). V was cut by 4 bases and J by 6 bases, with 15 bases left in between. From germline, CDR1 is SGHTA and CDR2 FQGTGA. The CDR3 totals 14 residues. The CDR3 loop is CASSSPGRDAEAFF. CDR3 nucleotide sequence: TGTGCCAGCAGCTCACCGGGACGAGACGCTGAAGCTTTCTTT.

This clonotype was counted between two and nine times. The rearrangement joins TRBV12-5 to TRBJ1-5; no clear D. Per germline, CDR1 LGHNT and CDR2 FRNRAP. This CDR3 has 11 residues. The V gene lost 4 bases and the J gene lost 5 bases, with 3 bases spanning the gap. The CDR3 is CASGSYQPQHF. CDR3 nucleotides: TGTGCTAGTGGTTCCTATCAGCCCCAGCATTTT.